The table lists the clone carrying this T cell receptor (beta chain) with a count of one. TCRdb itself ran the reads through MiXCR, one entry per CDR3 protein. The data show roughly 140,000 distinct CDR3 sequences, about 20% seen once. This sample stems from a study of T cell repertoires in cytomegalovirus infection. This receptor was taken from a human donor in good health (CMV status not recorded). Some clones in this sample may be carry-over from other donors' samples. Sequenced input: PBMCs.

CDR3 DNA sequence: TGTGCCAGCAGCCAAGAGGAGTACAATGAGCAGTTCTTC. Protein sequence: CASSQEEYNEQFF. The chain combines TRBV3-1 with TRBJ2-1; no definite D call. V lost 0 bases and J lost 4, with 4 bases in between. The CDR3 consists of 13 residues. From germline, CDR1 is LGHDT and CDR2 YNNKEL (reference sequence).